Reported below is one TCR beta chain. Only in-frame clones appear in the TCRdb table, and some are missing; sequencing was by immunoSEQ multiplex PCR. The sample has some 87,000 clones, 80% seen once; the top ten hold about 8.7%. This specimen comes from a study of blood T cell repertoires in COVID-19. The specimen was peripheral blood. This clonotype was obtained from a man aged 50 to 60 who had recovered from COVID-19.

This chain's CDR3 is CASSEVSSYNSPLHF. The CDR3 nucleotides are TGTGCCAGCAGTGAAGTGTCCAGTTATAATTCACCCCTCCACTTT. This chain connects TRBV6-1 to TRBJ1-6; D remains unclear. CDR1 and CDR2 from the germline V gene are MNHNS and SASEGT. The CDR3 length is 15 residues. V was cut by 1 base and J by 4 bases, with 8 bases left in between.